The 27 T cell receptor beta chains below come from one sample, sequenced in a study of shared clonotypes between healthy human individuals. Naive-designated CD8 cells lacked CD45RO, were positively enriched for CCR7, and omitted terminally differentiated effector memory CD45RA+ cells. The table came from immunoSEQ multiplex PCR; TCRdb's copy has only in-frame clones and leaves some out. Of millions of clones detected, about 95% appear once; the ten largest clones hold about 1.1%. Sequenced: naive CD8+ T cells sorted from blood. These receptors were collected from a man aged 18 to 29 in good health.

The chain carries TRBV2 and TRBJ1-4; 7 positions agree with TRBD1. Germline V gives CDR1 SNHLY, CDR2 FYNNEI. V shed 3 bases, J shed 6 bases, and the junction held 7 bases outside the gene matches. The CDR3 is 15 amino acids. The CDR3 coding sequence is TGTGCCAGCAGTGATAGACAGGGATCGTATGAAAAACTGTTTTTT. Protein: CASSDRQGSYEKLFF.

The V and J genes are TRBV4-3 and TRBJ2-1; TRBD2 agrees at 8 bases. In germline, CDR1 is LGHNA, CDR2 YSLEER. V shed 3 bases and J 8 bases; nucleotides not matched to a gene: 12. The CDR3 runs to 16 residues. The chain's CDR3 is CASSHTGTRSVDEQFF. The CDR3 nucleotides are TGCGCCAGCAGCCATACCGGGACTAGGTCTGTGGATGAGCAGTTCTTC.

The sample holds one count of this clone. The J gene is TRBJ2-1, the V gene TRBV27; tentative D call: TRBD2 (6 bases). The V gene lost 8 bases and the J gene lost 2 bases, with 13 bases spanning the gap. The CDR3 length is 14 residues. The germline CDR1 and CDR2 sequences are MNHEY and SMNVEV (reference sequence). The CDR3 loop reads CASGKDYTYNEQFF. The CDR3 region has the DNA TGTGCCAGCGGGAAGGACTATACCTACAATGAGCAGTTCTTC.

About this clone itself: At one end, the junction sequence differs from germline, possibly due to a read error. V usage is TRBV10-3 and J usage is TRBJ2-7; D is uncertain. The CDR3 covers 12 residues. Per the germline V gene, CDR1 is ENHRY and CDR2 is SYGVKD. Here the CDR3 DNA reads TGTGCCATCGGTGAGTCTACGTGGGAGCAGTACTTC. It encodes CAIGESTWEQYF.

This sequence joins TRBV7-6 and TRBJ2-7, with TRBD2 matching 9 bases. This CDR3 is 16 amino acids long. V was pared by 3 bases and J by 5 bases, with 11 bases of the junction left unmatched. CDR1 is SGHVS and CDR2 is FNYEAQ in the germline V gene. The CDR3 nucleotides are TGTGCCAGCAGCTTGGAACCGGGACTAGCCCTTAACGAGCAGTACTTC. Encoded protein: CASSLEPGLALNEQYF.

In DNA, the CDR3 is TGTGCCAGCAGGAAGTTACCGGGAGAGGGAATGAACACTGAAGCTTTCTTT. Its translation is CASRKLPGEGMNTEAFF. The chain couples TRBV2 to TRBJ1-1; D gene ambiguous. CDR1 is SNHLY and CDR2 is FYNNEI in the germline V gene. V lost 6 bases and J lost 0, with 20 bases in between. The CDR3 length is 17 residues. Based on the CDR3 plus reference TRBV2 and TRBJ1-1, the full variable domain is EPEVTQTPSHQVTQMGQEVILRCVPISNHLYFYWYRQILGQKVEFLVSFYNNEISEKSEIFDDQFSVERPDGSNFTLKIRSTKLEDSAMYFCASRKLPGEGMNTEAFFGQGTRLTVV.

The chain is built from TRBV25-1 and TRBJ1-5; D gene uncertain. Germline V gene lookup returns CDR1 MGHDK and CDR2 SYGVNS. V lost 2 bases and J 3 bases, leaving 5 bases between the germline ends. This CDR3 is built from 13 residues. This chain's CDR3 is CASSETINQPQHF. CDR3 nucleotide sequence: TGTGCCAGCAGTGAAACCATCAATCAGCCCCAGCATTTT.

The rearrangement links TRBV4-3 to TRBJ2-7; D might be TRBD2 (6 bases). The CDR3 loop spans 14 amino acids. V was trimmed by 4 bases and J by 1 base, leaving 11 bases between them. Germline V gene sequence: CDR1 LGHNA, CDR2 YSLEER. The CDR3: CASSRLEGSYEQYF. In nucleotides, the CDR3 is TGCGCCAGCAGCCGCCTGGAGGGATCCTACGAGCAGTACTTC.

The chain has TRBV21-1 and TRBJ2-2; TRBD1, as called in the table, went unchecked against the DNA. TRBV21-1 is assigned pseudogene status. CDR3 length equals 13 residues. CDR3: CASGQGETGELFF. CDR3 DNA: TGTGCCAGCGGGCAGGGTGAGACCGGGGAGCTGTTTTTT.

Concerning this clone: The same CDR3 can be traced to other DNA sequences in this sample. DNA for the CDR3: TGCGCCAGCAGCCAAGAAGCGGGAGTATCCTACAATGAGCAGTTCTTC. Translating it yields CASSQEAGVSYNEQFF. The rearrangement links TRBV4-3 to TRBJ2-1; 8 positions match TRBD2. In germline, CDR1 is LGHNA, CDR2 YSLEER. V trimming: 0 bases; J trimming: 1 base; junction bases outside the gene matches: 2. The CDR3 is made up of 16 amino acids.

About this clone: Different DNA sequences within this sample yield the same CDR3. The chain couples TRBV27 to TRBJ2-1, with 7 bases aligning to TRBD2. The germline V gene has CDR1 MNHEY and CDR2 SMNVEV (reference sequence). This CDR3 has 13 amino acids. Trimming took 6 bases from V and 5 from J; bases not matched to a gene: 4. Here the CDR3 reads CASSFGLDNEQFF. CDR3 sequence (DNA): TGTGCCAGCAGCTTCGGACTAGACAATGAGCAGTTCTTC.

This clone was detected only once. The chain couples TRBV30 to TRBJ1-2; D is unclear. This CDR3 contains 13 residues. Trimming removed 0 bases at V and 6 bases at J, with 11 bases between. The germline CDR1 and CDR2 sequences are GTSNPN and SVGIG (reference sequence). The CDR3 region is CAWSVGQRNGYTF. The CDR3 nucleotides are TGTGCCTGGAGTGTAGGGCAGCGTAATGGCTACACCTTC.

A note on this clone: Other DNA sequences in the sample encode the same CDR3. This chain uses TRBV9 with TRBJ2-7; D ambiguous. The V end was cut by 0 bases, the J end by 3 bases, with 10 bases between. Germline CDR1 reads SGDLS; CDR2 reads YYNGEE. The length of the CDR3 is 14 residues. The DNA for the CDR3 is TGTGCCAGCAGCGTAGGCGGCAGCCGCTACGAGCAGTACTTC. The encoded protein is CASSVGGSRYEQYF.

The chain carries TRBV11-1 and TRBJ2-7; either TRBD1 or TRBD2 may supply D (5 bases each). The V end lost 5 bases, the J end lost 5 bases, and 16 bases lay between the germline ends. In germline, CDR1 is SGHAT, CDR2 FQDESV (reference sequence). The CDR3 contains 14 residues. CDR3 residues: CASSTGEGTDEQYF. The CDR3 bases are TGTGCCAGCAGCACTGGGGAAGGGACCGACGAGCAGTACTTC.

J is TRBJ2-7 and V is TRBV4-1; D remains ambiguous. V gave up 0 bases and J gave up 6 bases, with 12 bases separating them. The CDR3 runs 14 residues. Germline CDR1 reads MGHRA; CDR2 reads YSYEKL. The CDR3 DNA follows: TGCGCCAGCAGCCAAGAGTCAGGTAGGAGCGAGCAGTACTTC. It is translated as CASSQESGRSEQYF.

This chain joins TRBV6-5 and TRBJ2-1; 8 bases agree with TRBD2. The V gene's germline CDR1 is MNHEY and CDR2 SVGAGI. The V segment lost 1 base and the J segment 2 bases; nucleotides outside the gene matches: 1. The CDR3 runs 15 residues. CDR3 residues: CASSYLAGPYNEQFF. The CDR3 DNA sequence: TGTGCCAGCAGTTACTTAGCGGGGCCCTACAATGAGCAGTTCTTC.

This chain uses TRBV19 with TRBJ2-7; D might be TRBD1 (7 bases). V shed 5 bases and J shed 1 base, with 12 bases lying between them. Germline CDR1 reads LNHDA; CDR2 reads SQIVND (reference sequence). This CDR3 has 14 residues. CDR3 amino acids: CASSAGQRSYEQYF. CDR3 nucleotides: TGTGCCAGTAGTGCGGGACAGCGATCCTACGAGCAGTACTTC.

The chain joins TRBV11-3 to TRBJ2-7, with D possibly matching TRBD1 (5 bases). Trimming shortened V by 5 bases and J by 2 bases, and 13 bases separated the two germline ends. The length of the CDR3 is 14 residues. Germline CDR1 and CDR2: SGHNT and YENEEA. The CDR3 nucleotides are TGTGCCAGCAGCGCGACAGAGGAACCCTACGAGCAGTACTTC. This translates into CASSATEEPYEQYF.

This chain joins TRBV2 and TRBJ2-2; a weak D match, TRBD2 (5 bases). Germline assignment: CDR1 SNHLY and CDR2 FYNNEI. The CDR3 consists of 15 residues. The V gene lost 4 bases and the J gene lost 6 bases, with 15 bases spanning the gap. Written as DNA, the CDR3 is TGTGCCAGCAGTGGGTTGGTGAGCGGCGCCGGGGAGCTGTTTTTT. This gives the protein CASSGLVSGAGELFF.

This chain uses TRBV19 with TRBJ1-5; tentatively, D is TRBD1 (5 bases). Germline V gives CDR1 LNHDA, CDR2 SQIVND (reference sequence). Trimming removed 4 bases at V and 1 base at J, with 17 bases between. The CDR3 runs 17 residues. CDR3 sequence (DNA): TGTGCCAGTAGTAAAGTCGGTTGGGGGGAGAGCAATCAGCCCCAGCATTTT. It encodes CASSKVGWGESNQPQHF. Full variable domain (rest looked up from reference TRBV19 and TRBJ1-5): DGGITQSPKYLFRKEGQNVTLSCEQNLNHDAMYWYRQDPGQGLRLIYYSQIVNDFQKGDIAEGYSVSREKKESFPLTVTSAQKNPTAFYLCASSKVGWGESNQPQHFGDGTRLSIL.

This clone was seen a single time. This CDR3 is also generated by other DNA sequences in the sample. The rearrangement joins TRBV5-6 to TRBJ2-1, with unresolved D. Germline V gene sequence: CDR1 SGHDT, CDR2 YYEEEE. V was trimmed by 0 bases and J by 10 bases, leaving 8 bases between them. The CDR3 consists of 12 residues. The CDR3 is CASSLAGPEQFF. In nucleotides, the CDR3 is TGTGCCAGCAGCTTGGCCGGTCCCGAGCAGTTCTTC.

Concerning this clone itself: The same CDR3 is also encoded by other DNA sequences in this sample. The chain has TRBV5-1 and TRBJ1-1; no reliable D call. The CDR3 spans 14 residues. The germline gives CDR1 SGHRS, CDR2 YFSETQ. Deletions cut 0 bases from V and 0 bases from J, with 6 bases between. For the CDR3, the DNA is TGCGCCAGCAGCTTGGGACACTTGAACACTGAAGCTTTCTTT. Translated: CASSLGHLNTEAFF.

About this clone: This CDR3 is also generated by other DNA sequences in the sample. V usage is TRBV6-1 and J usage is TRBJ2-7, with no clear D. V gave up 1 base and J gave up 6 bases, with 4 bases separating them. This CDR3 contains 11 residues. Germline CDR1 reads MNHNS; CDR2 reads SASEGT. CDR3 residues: CASSEGREQYF. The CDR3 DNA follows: TGTGCCAGCAGTGAAGGGCGCGAGCAGTACTTC.

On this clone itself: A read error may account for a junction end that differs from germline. The CDR3 reads CASSPGTGENGQFF. The CDR3, as DNA: TGTGCCAGCAGCCCGGGGACAGGAGAGAATGGGCAGTTCTTC. The rearrangement uses TRBV7-9 and TRBJ2-1, with TRBD1 matching over 8 bases. The length of the CDR3 is 14 residues. CDR1 and CDR2 from the germline V gene are SEHNR and FQNEAQ (reference sequence).

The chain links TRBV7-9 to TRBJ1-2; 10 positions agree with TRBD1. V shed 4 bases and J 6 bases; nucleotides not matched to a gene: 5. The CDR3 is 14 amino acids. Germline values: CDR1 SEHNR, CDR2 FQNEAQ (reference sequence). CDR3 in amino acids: CASSSTGGGHGYTF. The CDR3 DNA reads TGTGCCAGCAGCTCGACAGGGGGCGGTCATGGCTACACCTTC.

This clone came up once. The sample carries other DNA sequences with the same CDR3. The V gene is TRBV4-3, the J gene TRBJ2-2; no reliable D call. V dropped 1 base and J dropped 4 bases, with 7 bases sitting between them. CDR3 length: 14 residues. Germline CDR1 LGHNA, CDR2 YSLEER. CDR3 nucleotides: TGCGCCAGCAGCCAAGGTGTTGGCACCGGGGAGCTGTTTTTT. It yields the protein CASSQGVGTGELFF.

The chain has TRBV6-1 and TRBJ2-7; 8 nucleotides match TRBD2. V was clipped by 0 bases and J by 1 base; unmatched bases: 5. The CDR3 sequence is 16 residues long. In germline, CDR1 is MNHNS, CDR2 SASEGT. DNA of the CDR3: TGTGCCAGCAGTGAAGCCTGGCGGGGGGCATCCTACGAGCAGTACTTC. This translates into CASSEAWRGASYEQYF.